These T cell receptor beta chains were read from a single sample in a study of blood T cell repertoires in COVID-19. Libraries were prepared by immunoSEQ multiplex PCR; TCRdb keeps only in-frame clonotypes and omits some of them. The sample yields nearly 95,000 clones, about nine tenths seen once. Sample: peripheral blood. These receptors came from an elderly woman with acute or convalescent COVID-19. CDR3s include the opening cysteine and the closing phenylalanine or tryptophan. Fields, in order: clone size, J gene, V gene, D gene, CDR3 DNA, CDR3 protein. A D gene is named only where the DNA matches it firmly. Size values are once, few and many counts, or a class for expanded clones, and some rows have none.

clone size: NA
J gene: TRBJ1-5
V gene: TRBV19
D gene: NA
CDR3 DNA: TGTGCCAGTAATACACAGGGACGAAGCAATCAGCCCCAGCATTTT
CDR3 protein: CASNTQGRSNQPQHF

clone size: NA
J gene: TRBJ2-5
V gene: TRBV5-1
D gene: TRBD1
CDR3 DNA: TGCGCCAGCAGCTTGACAGGGGGCGGCGAAGAGACCCAGTACTTC
CDR3 protein: CASSLTGGGEETQYF

clone size: NA
J gene: TRBJ1-1
V gene: TRBV19
D gene: NA
CDR3 DNA: TGTGCCAGTAGAAGGGGTTTTTTATCTGAAGCTTTCTTT
CDR3 protein: CASRRGFLSEAFF

clone size: NA
J gene: TRBJ1-6
V gene: TRBV30
D gene: TRBD1
CDR3 DNA: TGTGCCTGGGGGGACAGGGGTAATTCACCCCTCCACTTT
CDR3 protein: CAWGDRGNSPLHF

clone size: NA
J gene: TRBJ1-1
V gene: TRBV2
D gene: NA
CDR3 DNA: TGTGCCAGCAGTGGACAGCCGAACACTGAAGCTTTCTTT
CDR3 protein: CASSGQPNTEAFF

clone size: NA
J gene: TRBJ2-7
V gene: TRBV12-3/TRBV12-4
D gene: NA
CDR3 DNA: TGTGCCAGCAGTTTAGAGGGGCGCGAGCAGTACTTC
CDR3 protein: CASSLEGREQYF

clone size: NA
J gene: TRBJ1-1
V gene: TRBV2
D gene: NA
CDR3 DNA: TGTGCCAGCATTCGGACAGAAGGTTTCGGAGCTTTCTTT
CDR3 protein: CASIRTEGFGAFF

clone size: NA
J gene: TRBJ1-2
V gene: TRBV30
D gene: TRBD1
CDR3 DNA: TGTGCCTGGGACCGCCGGGGACAGGGTGACTATGGCTACACCTTC
CDR3 protein: CAWDRRGQGDYGYTF

clone size: NA
J gene: TRBJ2-5
V gene: TRBV3-1/TRBV3-2
D gene: NA
CDR3 DNA: TGTGCCAGCAGCCAAGGCGACCACCGAGGCGGGACCCAGTACTTC
CDR3 protein: CASSQGDHRGGTQYF

clone size: once
J gene: TRBJ2-7
V gene: TRBV5-8
D gene: NA
CDR3 DNA: TGTGCCAGCAGCTTGAAACCACTAGCCGAGCAGTACTTC
CDR3 protein: CASSLKPLAEQYF

clone size: NA
J gene: TRBJ2-3
V gene: TRBV28
D gene: TRBD2
CDR3 DNA: TGTGCCAGCAGTCCCAGTGGACTAGCGGAGCACACAGATACGCAGTATTTT
CDR3 protein: CASSPSGLAEHTDTQYF

clone size: NA
J gene: TRBJ2-1
V gene: TRBV27
D gene: TRBD1
CDR3 DNA: TGTGCCAGCCGATGCGGGACAGGCATCACCGAGTCTCAGTTCTTC
CDR3 protein: CASRCGTGITESQFF

clone size: NA
J gene: TRBJ2-2
V gene: TRBV7-3
D gene: NA
CDR3 DNA: TGTGCCAGCAGCTTAGGAGGGGTCGGCACCGGGGAGCTGTTTTTT
CDR3 protein: CASSLGGVGTGELFF

clone size: NA
J gene: TRBJ2-7
V gene: TRBV29-1
D gene: TRBD2
CDR3 DNA: TGCAGCGTTGAAAGAGCGGGAGCCTACGAGCAGTACTTC
CDR3 protein: CSVERAGAYEQYF

clone size: NA
J gene: TRBJ2-1
V gene: TRBV3-1/TRBV3-2
D gene: NA
CDR3 DNA: TGTGCCAGCAGCCAGGCGGGAACCTACAATGAGCAGTTCTTC
CDR3 protein: CASSQAGTYNEQFF

clone size: NA
J gene: TRBJ2-3
V gene: TRBV11-2
D gene: NA
CDR3 DNA: TGTGCCAGCAGCTTGCTAGGAGGGGGCGATTTAGATACGCAGTATTTT
CDR3 protein: CASSLLGGGDLDTQYF

clone size: NA
J gene: TRBJ1-1
V gene: TRBV4-3
D gene: TRBD1
CDR3 DNA: TGCGCCAGCAGCCCCGACAGGGGTGAAGCTTTCTTT
CDR3 protein: CASSPDRGEAFF

clone size: NA
J gene: TRBJ2-7
V gene: TRBV25-1
D gene: NA
CDR3 DNA: TGTGCCAGCAGCGACTCCCACGAGCAGTACTTC
CDR3 protein: CASSDSHEQYF

clone size: once
J gene: TRBJ2-3
V gene: TRBV2
D gene: TRBD2
CDR3 DNA: TGTGCCAGCAGTGGGAGGACTAGCGGGTTCACAGATACGCAGTATTTT
CDR3 protein: CASSGRTSGFTDTQYF

clone size: NA
J gene: TRBJ2-7
V gene: TRBV19
D gene: TRBD1
CDR3 DNA: TGTGCCAGTAGTTCCTCAGGGACAGGGACCCCCTACGAGCAGTACTTC
CDR3 protein: CASSSSGTGTPYEQYF

clone size: NA
J gene: TRBJ1-2
V gene: TRBV2
D gene: TRBD1
CDR3 DNA: TGTGCCAGCAGTGAAGACCGCGCAGGGGGCTATGGCTACACCTTC
CDR3 protein: CASSEDRAGGYGYTF

clone size: NA
J gene: TRBJ2-1
V gene: TRBV6-2/TRBV6-3
D gene: TRBD2
CDR3 DNA: TGTGCCAGCAGTTACGATCGGACAGCGGGACTAGCGGGGGGGAACTACAATGAGCAGTTCTTC
CDR3 protein: CASSYDRTAGLAGGNYNEQFF

clone size: NA
J gene: TRBJ2-5
V gene: TRBV12-5
D gene: NA
CDR3 DNA: TGTGCTAGTGGTCACGGGACGGAGGGCAAGACCCAGTACTTC
CDR3 protein: CASGHGTEGKTQYF

clone size: NA
J gene: TRBJ2-7
V gene: TRBV10-2
D gene: TRBD2
CDR3 DNA: TGCGCCAGCAGTGTACTAGCGACCTACGAGCAGTACTTC
CDR3 protein: CASSVLATYEQYF

clone size: NA
J gene: TRBJ2-3
V gene: TRBV5-4
D gene: NA
CDR3 DNA: TGTGCCAGCAGCCCCACGGGGGATACGCAGTATTTT
CDR3 protein: CASSPTGDTQYF

clone size: NA
J gene: TRBJ2-1
V gene: TRBV2
D gene: TRBD2
CDR3 DNA: TGTGCGGGGCGGACTAGCGGGAGAACTTACAATGAGCAGTTCTTC
CDR3 protein: CAGRTSGRTYNEQFF

clone size: NA
J gene: TRBJ2-5
V gene: TRBV19
D gene: NA
CDR3 DNA: TGTGCCAGTAGTATTAGGACTCAATCAGGGGCCCCGGGGACCCAGTACTTC
CDR3 protein: CASSIRTQSGAPGTQYF

clone size: NA
J gene: TRBJ2-3
V gene: TRBV7-9
D gene: TRBD2
CDR3 DNA: TGTGCCAGCAGCTTATGGCGGGGGGGCACAGATACGCAGTATTTT
CDR3 protein: CASSLWRGGTDTQYF